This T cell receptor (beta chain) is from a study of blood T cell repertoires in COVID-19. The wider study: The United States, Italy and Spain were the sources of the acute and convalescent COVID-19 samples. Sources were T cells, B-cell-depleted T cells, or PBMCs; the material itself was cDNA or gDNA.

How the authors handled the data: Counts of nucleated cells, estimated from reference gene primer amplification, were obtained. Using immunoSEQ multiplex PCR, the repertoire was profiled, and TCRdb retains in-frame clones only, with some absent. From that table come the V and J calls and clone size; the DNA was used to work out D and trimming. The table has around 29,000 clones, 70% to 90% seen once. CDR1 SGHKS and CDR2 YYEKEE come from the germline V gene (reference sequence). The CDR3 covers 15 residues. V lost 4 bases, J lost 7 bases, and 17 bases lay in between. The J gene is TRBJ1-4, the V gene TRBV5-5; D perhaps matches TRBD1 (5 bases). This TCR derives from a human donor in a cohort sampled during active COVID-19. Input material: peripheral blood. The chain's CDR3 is CASSPRDSKGEKLFF. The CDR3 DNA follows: TGTGCCAGCAGCCCCCGGGACTCCAAGGGTGAAAAACTGTTTTTT.